Following are 18 T cell receptor beta chains from one sample sequenced in a study of blood T cell repertoires in COVID-19 (TCRdb year 2020). The method was the immunoSEQ multiplex PCR assay. TCRdb limited this immuneACCESS table to in-frame rearrangements with V and J called. A share of clones is missing; checked studies link under half to unresolved V genes, and the rest is unexplained. The sample table contains some 170,000 clones; only one count was recorded for roughly 84% of them. Roughly 15% of the sample goes to the ten largest clones. Sequenced material: PBMCs or T cells enriched from blood (not recorded which). The receptors come from a man between 50 and 59 years old who had recovered from COVID-19.

This chain uses TRBV5-1 with TRBJ1-2; D might be TRBD1 (5 bases). V was cut by 2 bases and J by 3 bases, with 14 bases left in between. Germline CDR1 reads SGHRS; CDR2 reads YFSETQ. The CDR3 has 15 amino acids. The CDR3, as DNA: TGCGCCAGCAGCTTTTCCCTCGGGGGGGACTATGGCTACACCTTC. Protein sequence: CASSFSLGGDYGYTF.

V usage is TRBV19 and J usage is TRBJ2-2, with 10 bases that match TRBD1. The CDR3 consists of 19 residues. Germline V gene data show CDR1 as LNHDA and CDR2 as SQIVND (reference sequence). V dropped 7 bases and J dropped 4; count of bases not matched to a gene: 18. The CDR3 reads CASNPHSRDRGISTGELFF. The CDR3 DNA reads as TGTGCCAGTAACCCTCATTCCCGGGACAGGGGTATTAGCACCGGGGAGCTGTTTTTT.

This clone came up a few times. The chain couples TRBV7-8 to TRBJ2-7; D might be TRBD1 (6 bases). This CDR3 has 13 residues. V lost 5 bases and J lost 6, with 14 bases in between. Germline values: CDR1 SGHVS, CDR2 FQNEAQ. Here the CDR3 reads CASSQGGRSEQYF. The CDR3 DNA is TGTGCCAGCAGCCAAGGGGGTCGTTCCGAGCAGTACTTC.

The chain joins TRBV6-4 to TRBJ1-1, with a possible D match to TRBD1 (6 bases). Germline assignment: CDR1 MRHNA and CDR2 SNTAGT. V lost 3 bases to trimming and J lost 3 bases, with 11 bases between them. The CDR3 extends over 14 amino acids. CDR3 amino acids: CASSERGWDTEAFF. CDR3 nucleotide sequence: TGTGCCAGCAGTGAAAGGGGGTGGGACACTGAAGCTTTCTTT.

A few counts support this clone. This chain uses TRBV11-2 with TRBJ2-3; 10 bases fit TRBD2. Trimming at V came to 5 bases and at J to 2 bases, leaving 7 bases not matched to a gene. CDR3 length: 16 residues. Looked up from germline, CDR1 is SGHAT and CDR2 is FQNNGV. The CDR3, as DNA: TGTGCCAGCAGCCAAGGACTAGCGGCGAACACAGATACGCAGTATTTT. Amino acids: CASSQGLAANTDTQYF.

This chain connects TRBV6-5 to TRBJ2-5; 8 nucleotides agree with TRBD1. Germline V gene lookup returns CDR1 MNHEY and CDR2 SVGAGI. This CDR3 comprises 14 residues. Losses at the gene ends were 6 bases for V and 4 bases for J; bases not matched to a gene: 7. The CDR3 here is CASRTQGALETQYF. The CDR3 coding sequence is TGTGCCAGCAGGACCCAGGGGGCTCTAGAGACCCAGTACTTC.

The chain combines TRBV5-8 with TRBJ1-5, with TRBD1 matching over 7 bases. Losses at the gene ends were 3 bases for V and 4 bases for J; bases not matched to a gene: 7. Germline loops: CDR1 SGHTS, CDR2 YDEGEE. CDR3 length: 15 amino acids. The CDR3 nucleotides are TGTGCCAGCAGCTGGACTCCAGGGGGGAATCAGCCCCAGCATTTT. Its protein product is CASSWTPGGNQPQHF. The full variable domain, with the rest looked up from reference TRBV5-8 and TRBJ1-5, is EAGVTQSPTHLIKTRGQQATLRCSPISGHTSVYWYQQALGLGLQFLLWYDEGEERNRGNFPPRFSGRQFPNYSSELNVNALELEDSALYLCASSWTPGGNQPQHFGDGTRLSIL.

On this clone itself: Other DNA sequences within the sample encode an identical CDR3. The chain couples TRBV5-1 to TRBJ1-5; TRBD1 matches at 7 bases. CDR3 length equals 14 residues. V trimming: 0 bases; J trimming: 6 bases; junction bases outside the gene matches: 3. In germline, CDR1 is SGHRS, CDR2 YFSETQ. The CDR3 sequence is CASSLGQGGQPQHF. The CDR3 region has the DNA TGCGCCAGCAGCTTGGGACAGGGAGGTCAGCCCCAGCATTTT.

V gene TRBV6-5 combines with J gene TRBJ1-2, with D maybe TRBD1 (5 bases). The germline V and J ends were trimmed by 5 bases and 10 bases, with 20 bases remaining between them. The CDR3 has 14 amino acids. In germline, CDR1 is MNHEY, CDR2 SVGAGI. The CDR3 region is CASSHGGRLWVYTF. The CDR3 DNA reads as TGTGCCAGCAGTCACGGGGGACGGCTGTGGGTCTACACCTTC.

The table lists this clone with a count of one. V is TRBV5-1 and J is TRBJ2-1; 8 nucleotides match TRBD1. The CDR3 contains 17 residues. The junction had 15 bases not matched to a gene; V was cut back by 4 bases and J by 6 bases. Per germline, CDR1 SGHRS and CDR2 YFSETQ. This chain's CDR3 is CASSAGGQGFAFNEQFF. CDR3 DNA sequence: TGCGCCAGCAGCGCCGGAGGACAGGGATTCGCTTTCAATGAGCAGTTCTTC.

This clone came up once. This chain uses TRBV2 with TRBJ2-1, with 8 positions matching TRBD1. The CDR3 has 15 amino acids. Germline V lookup: CDR1 SNHLY, CDR2 FYNNEI. The J segment lost 3 bases and the V segment lost 7 bases, leaving 8 bases of the junction unmatched. As DNA, the CDR3 is TGTGCCAGCAACCTCGCCAGGGGGCTCTACAATGAGCAGTTCTTC. Translation: CASNLARGLYNEQFF.

The CDR3 bases are TGCGCCAGCAGGGTGACAGGAGATAGCAATCAGCCCCAGCATTTT. Translating it yields CASRVTGDSNQPQHF. The chain has TRBV5-1 and TRBJ1-5; weak D call: TRBD1 (6 bases). The V and J ends lost 5 bases and 0 bases respectively, with 12 bases between them. Per germline, CDR1 SGHRS and CDR2 YFSETQ. CDR3 length: 15 amino acids.

The J gene is TRBJ1-1, the V gene TRBV18; D remains unclear. CDR3 size: 15 residues. Looked up from germline, CDR1 is KGHSH and CDR2 is LQKENI. V dropped 5 bases and J dropped 2 bases, with 15 bases sitting between them. The CDR3, as DNA: TGTGCCAGCTCATCCGATCCCGGGGTCAACACTGAAGCTTTCTTT. Translation gives CASSSDPGVNTEAFF.

The chain employs TRBV7-9 and TRBJ1-1; D not certain. Germline V gives CDR1 SEHNR, CDR2 FQNEAQ (reference sequence). This CDR3 contains 14 residues. V shed 7 bases and J shed 0 bases, with 12 bases lying between them. The CDR3 bases are TGTGCCAGCACCTCAAGCGGCGTGAACACTGAAGCTTTCTTT. Protein sequence: CASTSSGVNTEAFF.

The chain couples TRBV5-3 to TRBJ2-7; D is perhaps TRBD1 (5 bases). TRBV5-3 belongs to the ORF category, with a function that is uncertain. The CDR3 extends over 16 amino acids. Trimming shortened V by 0 bases and J by 1 base, and 14 bases separated the two germline ends. The CDR3 loop reads CARSLEFRTQSYEQYF. The DNA for the CDR3 is TGTGCCAGAAGCTTGGAGTTTAGGACACAGTCCTACGAGCAGTACTTC.

This clone was seen a few times. The chain joins TRBV7-9 to TRBJ1-2; 7 nucleotides align to TRBD1. The CDR3 extends over 14 amino acids. The V and J ends lost 8 bases and 2 bases, in that order; junction bases with no gene match: 8. Germline V gives CDR1 SEHNR, CDR2 FQNEAQ (reference sequence). This chain's CDR3 is CASSETGTNYGYTF. The CDR3, as DNA: TGTGCCAGCTCGGAGACAGGGACGAACTATGGCTACACCTTC.

The J gene is TRBJ2-1, the V gene TRBV12-5; possible D gene TRBD1, 6 bases. CDR1 and CDR2 (germline): LGHNT, FRNRAP. CDR3 length equals 14 residues. The V gene lost 7 bases and the J gene lost 6 bases, with 16 bases spanning the gap. CDR3 bases: TGTGCTAGTGCTTCAAACAGGGATAGCAATGAGCAGTTCTTC. It yields the protein CASASNRDSNEQFF. The complete variable domain, with remaining parts taken from reference TRBV12-5 and TRBJ2-1, reads DARVTQTPRHKVTEMGQEVTMRCQPILGHNTVFWYRQTMMQGLELLAYFRNRAPLDDSGMPKDRFSAEMPDATLATLKIQPSEPRDSAVYFCASASNRDSNEQFFGPGTRLTVL.

This rearrangement joins TRBV21-1 to TRBJ1-3; the tabulated D call, TRBD1, remains unverified against the DNA. TRBV21-1 is a pseudogene segment. This CDR3 is 17 amino acids long. The CDR3 bases are TGTGCCAGCAGCAAAAAGCGCTGGGGCAGTCAAGGAAACACCATATATTTT. As protein: CASSKKRWGSQGNTIYF.